This T cell receptor beta chain was documented in a study of cytomegalovirus exposure and HLA in healthy donors. Points on this clone: Its antigen is unidentified.

With 60 Vbeta and 13 Jbeta primers, the PCR was carried out. Repertoires were generated with immunoSEQ multiplex PCR, while TCRdb's copy carries only in-frame clones and drops some. Seen here are roughly 130,000 clones, more than 60% observed once, and the top ten hold 2% to 2.5%. The CDR3 has 14 residues. V shed 2 bases, J shed 2 bases, and the junction held 2 bases outside the gene matches. Germline assignment: CDR1 SGHRS and CDR2 YFSETQ. General study findings and limits: Association with HLA alleles at 0.05 false discovery rate was found for around 17,000 TCR beta sequences in a later analysis. Accounts indicate the classifier identified cytomegalovirus status with strong specificity and sensitivity.

This clonotype was sampled from a woman in her thirties or forties in good health and CMV-seropositive. The rearrangement links TRBV5-1 to TRBJ2-3; 7 nucleotides agree with TRBD1. Sequenced material: PBMCs. CDR3 loop: CASSFGQDTDTQYF. The CDR3 nucleotides read TGCGCCAGCAGCTTCGGACAGGACACAGATACGCAGTATTTT.